This T cell receptor beta chain was captured in a study of T cell clonality in common variable immunodeficiency. For at least one year, all CVID subjects received replacement immunoglobulin. The CDR3 spans 13 residues. Germline CDR1 reads SGHKS; CDR2 reads YYEKEE (reference sequence). J lost 3 bases, V lost 3 bases, and 2 bases had no gene match. This clone is medium-sized (0.01 to 0.1%). Antigen specificity is unknown. The read gets to within 3 residues of the CDR3 end, and the germline J gene fills in the rest. Control and CVID samples contributed equal amounts of genomic DNA. Generated by immunoSEQ multiplex PCR, the TCRdb table keeps only in-frame clones and is missing some. Listed for the sample are about 14,000 clones, none seen a single time. General study points: Reportedly, TCR beta sequences from common variable immunodeficiency showed fewer deletions and N-nucleotide insertions. Links between repertoire features and CVID complications were heterogeneity-limited.

The sample consisted of peripheral blood mononuclear cells. The receptor was derived from a human donor with common variable immunodeficiency. V and J are TRBV5-5 and TRBJ1-2; TRBD1 matches at 7 bases. CDR3 DNA, as far as it was read: TGTGCCAGCAGCTCCAGGGGGGACTATGGC. It is translated as CASSSRGDYG. The complete CDR3 reads CASSSRGDYGYTF.